The next 31 T cell receptor beta chains were all read from a single sample in a study of T cells after yellow fever vaccination. TCRdb reanalysed the 5' RACE reads using MiXCR and keeps one entry per CDR3 protein. This sample carries some 320,000 distinct CDR3 sequences, about 11% of them seen once, and the ten largest clones take approximately 3.3%. Here the sequenced sample was CD4+ T cells sorted from PBMCs, taken 45 days after the yellow fever booster vaccination. The source of these receptors is a young man who received the YFV17D yellow fever vaccine.

This chain uses TRBV5-1 with TRBJ2-4, with D perhaps matching TRBD1 or TRBD2 (5 bases each). V lost 4 bases and J lost 7, with 12 bases in between. CDR1 and CDR2 from the germline V gene are SGHRS and YFSETQ. The CDR3 covers 13 residues. This CDR3 is CASSPRDGNIQYF. The CDR3 DNA reads as TGCGCCAGCAGCCCCAGGGACGGGAACATTCAGTACTTC.

This clonotype was recorded many times. The rearrangement joins TRBV20-1 to TRBJ2-6, with D possibly matching TRBD1 (5 bases). Trimming pared 7 bases from V and 3 bases from J, leaving 10 bases between. The CDR3 length is 13 residues. Germline values: CDR1 DFQATT, CDR2 SNEGSKA (reference sequence). In nucleotides, the CDR3 is TGCAGTGTCGGCGGACATGGGGCCAACGTCCTGACTTTC. Amino acid sequence: CSVGGHGANVLTF.

Ten or more counts support this clonotype. This sequence joins TRBV7-3 and TRBJ2-3; 8 bases align to TRBD1. Germline lookup yields CDR1 SGHTA and CDR2 FQGTGA. The V gene end was trimmed by 6 bases and the J gene end by 8 bases; junction bases not matched to a gene: 13. This CDR3 spans 15 amino acids. The CDR3 protein is CASSFTDRGTGTQYF. The DNA of the CDR3 is TGTGCCAGCAGTTTTACCGACAGGGGAACGGGTACGCAGTATTTT.

The CDR3 DNA follows: TGCGCCAGCAGTGAGAGTAGGGGGTACGCAGATACGCAGTATTTT. Amino acids: CASSESRGYADTQYF. The chain employs TRBV10-2 and TRBJ2-3, with a possible D match to TRBD1 (6 bases). Trimming took 2 bases from V and 4 from J, leaving 13 bases between them. The germline V gene has CDR1 WSHSY and CDR2 SAAADI. CDR3 length: 15 residues.

The table lists this clonotype with many counts. The rearrangement uses TRBV12-3 or TRBV12-4 and TRBJ1-5, with TRBD1 matching 10 bases. V was clipped by 6 bases and J by 1 base; unmatched bases: 15. The CDR3 sequence is 19 residues long. The CDR3, as DNA: TGTGCCAGCAGCACTCTCTCCGGGACAGGGGATCCGAGCAATCAGCCCCAGCATTTT. Encoded protein: CASSTLSGTGDPSNQPQHF.

This clonotype was recorded many times. The V gene is TRBV4-1, the J gene TRBJ1-6; 9 bases line up with TRBD1. The junction had 6 bases not matched to a gene; V was cut back by 6 bases and J by 9 bases. Germline lookup yields CDR1 MGHRA and CDR2 YSYEKL. The length of the CDR3 is 14 residues. The CDR3 here is CASSPTGGGSPLHF. CDR3 DNA sequence: TGCGCCAGCAGTCCGACAGGGGGAGGTTCACCCCTCCACTTT.

This rearrangement joins TRBV7-2 to TRBJ2-2; TRBD2 matches at 14 bases. The CDR3 has 16 amino acids. V shed 9 bases, J shed 0 bases, and the junction held 3 bases outside the gene matches. Germline CDR1 SGHTA, CDR2 FQGNSA. Here the CDR3 reads CASRLAGGTNTGELFF. The CDR3 region has the DNA TGTGCCAGTAGACTAGCGGGGGGGACGAACACCGGGGAGCTGTTTTTT.

CDR3 residues: CASSYVGPYEQYF. The CDR3 DNA reads as TGTGCCAGCAGTTACGTCGGTCCCTACGAGCAGTACTTC. The chain is built from TRBV6-6 and TRBJ2-7, with D uncertain. Trimming took 2 bases from V and 2 from J, leaving 7 bases between them. The V gene's germline CDR1 is MNHNY and CDR2 SVGAGI (reference sequence). This CDR3 has 13 residues.

V gene TRBV7-3 combines with J gene TRBJ1-6; 9 positions agree with TRBD1. Unmatched junction bases numbered 7, after V lost 6 bases and J lost 10 bases. This CDR3 region has 14 residues. Per the germline V gene, CDR1 is SGHTA and CDR2 is FQGTGA. CDR3 in DNA: TGTGCCAGCAGTTCTGGACAGGGGATGTCACCCCTCCACTTT. Its translation is CASSSGQGMSPLHF. The full variable domain, completed using reference TRBV7-3 and TRBJ1-6, is GAGVSQTPSNKVTEKGKYVELRCDPISGHTALYWYRQSLGQGPEFLIYFQGTGAADDSGLPNDRFFAVRPEGSVSTLKIQRTERGDSAVYLCASSSGQGMSPLHFGNGTRLTVT.

This clonotype was detected only a few times. V gene TRBV7-6 combines with J gene TRBJ2-3; D possibly corresponds to TRBD2 (5 bases). Between the trimmed V and J ends, which lost 3 bases and 3 bases, there was a span of 10 bases. The CDR3 is made up of 14 amino acids. Germline V gene sequence: CDR1 SGHVS, CDR2 FNYEAQ. The CDR3, as DNA: TGTGCCAGCAGCTTTTCTGGGAGAACAGATACGCAGTATTTT. It is translated as CASSFSGRTDTQYF.

The V call is TRBV9, the J call TRBJ2-3; a weak D match, TRBD2 (7 bases). This CDR3 has 13 amino acids. Trimming cost V 3 bases and J 4 bases, with 9 bases left between them. The V gene's germline CDR1 is SGDLS and CDR2 YYNGEE. The CDR3 nucleotides are TGTGCCAGCAGCGCCGGGGGGCCAGATACGCAGTATTTT. Translating it yields CASSAGGPDTQYF.

This clonotype was seen repeatedly, ten times or more. The CDR3 bases are TGCGCCAGCAGCCAAGTTTCCAGTTCTAGTCCGAGAGAGACCCAGTACTTC. This encodes CASSQVSSSSPRETQYF. J is TRBJ2-5 and V is TRBV4-1; no firm D call. Trimming took off 1 base at V and 4 bases at J, with 19 bases between the two ends. CDR3 length: 17 amino acids. Per germline, CDR1 MGHRA and CDR2 YSYEKL.

Ten or more counts support this clonotype. The chain employs TRBV2 and TRBJ2-7, with D uncertain. Trimming stripped 2 bases from V and 6 bases from J, with 14 bases between. This CDR3 is 14 amino acids long. CDR1 is SNHLY, CDR2 FYNNEI, per germline. The CDR3 reads CASSERRAGPEQYF. CDR3 DNA: TGTGCCAGCAGTGAACGTAGGGCTGGTCCCGAGCAGTACTTC.

This clonotype turned up a few times. V gene TRBV16 combines with J gene TRBJ2-5, with D unclear. Trimming removed 4 bases at V and 5 bases at J, with 11 bases between. The CDR3 runs to 13 residues. CDR1 is KGHSY and CDR2 is FQNENV in the germline V gene. This chain's CDR3 is CASSRAHGETQYF. The CDR3 nucleotides read TGTGCCAGCAGCCGGGCCCACGGCGAGACCCAGTACTTC.

This clonotype was seen a handful of times. The CDR3 loop is CASSYPENTEAFF. CDR3 bases: TGTGCCAGCAGTTACCCAGAGAACACTGAAGCTTTCTTT. The rearrangement joins TRBV6-5 to TRBJ1-1, with D uncertain. Trimming took 2 bases from V and 1 from J, leaving 5 bases between them. Germline assignment: CDR1 MNHEY and CDR2 SVGAGI. The CDR3 loop spans 13 amino acids.

V is TRBV29-1 and J is TRBJ2-2; D is perhaps TRBD2 (6 bases). The V gene's germline CDR1 is SQVTM and CDR2 ANQGSEA. Trimming removed 7 bases at V and 2 bases at J, with 14 bases between. CDR3 length: 14 amino acids. The CDR3 loop is CSAGGDRNTGELFF. The CDR3 nucleotides read TGCAGCGCCGGGGGAGACAGAAACACCGGGGAGCTGTTTTTT.

This clonotype was detected a few times. The chain carries TRBV5-1 and TRBJ2-7; TRBD2 is a possible D gene (6 bases). Germline CDR1 reads SGHRS; CDR2 reads YFSETQ. CDR3 length equals 13 residues. Trimming cost V 3 bases and J 4 bases, with 11 bases left between them. The CDR3 coding sequence is TGCGCCAGCAGCTCTCTGCGGGGATACGAGCAGTACTTC. Translated: CASSSLRGYEQYF.

About this clonotype: A junction end diverges from the germline sequence, so it may reflect a read error. The chain combines TRBV5-4 with TRBJ1-2, with 9 bases that match TRBD1. There are 15 residues in the CDR3. The V gene's germline CDR1 is SGHNT and CDR2 YYREEE (reference sequence). For the CDR3, the DNA is TGTGCCAGCAGTTCCCGGGACAGGGCTAAATATGGCTACACCTTC. It specifies CASSSRDRAKYGYTF.

The V gene is TRBV5-4, the J gene TRBJ1-2; perhaps TRBD1 as D (6 bases). With 4 bases removed from V and 3 bases from J, the gap between germline ends came to 13 bases. This CDR3 region has 14 residues. CDR1 is SGHNT and CDR2 is YYREEE in the germline V gene (reference sequence). CDR3 sequence reads: CASSLRGADYGYTF. CDR3 coding DNA: TGTGCCAGCAGCCTGCGGGGGGCGGACTATGGCTACACCTTC.

This clonotype has a handful of counts. The V gene is TRBV2, the J gene TRBJ2-1; D unresolved. CDR3 length: 15 amino acids. Looked up from germline, CDR1 is SNHLY and CDR2 is FYNNEI. V lost 3 bases to trimming and J lost 1 base, with 10 bases between them. CDR3 bases: TGTGCCAGCAGTGAGTTGGTCGGGTCCTACAATGAGCAGTTCTTC. This codes for CASSELVGSYNEQFF.

This clonotype was seen only a few times. J is TRBJ1-6 and V is TRBV20-1; D is unclear. Germline V gene sequence: CDR1 DFQATT, CDR2 SNEGSKA (reference sequence). Trimming removed 6 bases from V and 1 base from J, with 19 bases in between. The CDR3 totals 17 residues. This CDR3 is CSAPEIPRSSYNSPLHF. In nucleotides, the CDR3 is TGCAGTGCCCCGGAAATCCCAAGGAGTTCCTATAATTCACCCCTCCACTTT.

This chain joins TRBV4-3 and TRBJ2-5; 8 nucleotides align to TRBD2. There are 17 residues in the CDR3. V was pared by 4 bases and J by 0 bases, with 10 bases of the junction left unmatched. Germline V lookup: CDR1 LGHNA, CDR2 YSLEER. CDR3 in amino acids: CASSPGVPSGYQETQYF. The CDR3 region has the DNA TGCGCCAGCAGCCCTGGGGTTCCTAGCGGGTACCAAGAGACCCAGTACTTC.

The table lists this clonotype with many counts. The rearrangement links TRBV4-1 to TRBJ2-3; tentatively, D is TRBD1 or TRBD2 (5 bases each). The CDR3 contains 18 residues. V lost 4 bases, J lost 0 bases, and 20 bases lay in between. CDR1 MGHRA and CDR2 YSYEKL come from the germline V gene. CDR3 DNA: TGCGCCAGCAGCCTCCAGACCGGGACCGACACTAGCACAGATACGCAGTATTTT. This sequence encodes CASSLQTGTDTSTDTQYF.

In DNA form, the CDR3 reads TGCGCCAGCAGCGCAGGGGTCCTGAACACCGGGGAGCTGTTTTTT. It yields the protein CASSAGVLNTGELFF. The V and J genes are TRBV5-1 and TRBJ2-2, with D perhaps matching TRBD1 (6 bases). V lost 4 bases to trimming and J lost 1 base, with 11 bases between them. Germline loops: CDR1 SGHRS, CDR2 YFSETQ. The CDR3 is 15 amino acids. Variable domain in full (rest from reference TRBV5-1 and TRBJ2-2): KAGVTQTPRYLIKTRGQQVTLSCSPISGHRSVSWYQQTPGQGLQFLFEYFSETQRNKGNFPGRFSGRQFSNSRSEMNVSTLELGDSALYLCASSAGVLNTGELFFGEGSRLTVL.

The sample holds a few counts of this clonotype. CDR3 sequence reads: CASSWGSRGSGTQYF. The DNA of the CDR3 is TGTGCCAGCAGCTGGGGATCAAGGGGGAGTGGGACCCAGTACTTC. The chain recombines TRBV5-4 with TRBJ2-5, with a possible D match to TRBD1 (6 bases). Trimming cost V 3 bases and J 7 bases, with 19 bases left between them. CDR1 and CDR2 (germline): SGHNT, YYREEE (reference sequence). This CDR3 is 15 amino acids long.

This clonotype was observed a few times. The chain couples TRBV4-1 to TRBJ2-5, with D possibly TRBD1 on 5 matching bases. V was pared by 4 bases and J by 0 bases, with 18 bases between. The CDR3 contains 17 residues. Looked up from germline, CDR1 is MGHRA and CDR2 is YSYEKL. The CDR3 region has the DNA TGCGCCAGCAGCCTTCCTTTCGTTGGCAGGGACCAAGAGACCCAGTACTTC. As protein: CASSLPFVGRDQETQYF.

Only a few counts were recorded for this clonotype. V usage is TRBV20-1 and J usage is TRBJ1-1, with TRBD1 matching over 7 bases. Germline V gene lookup returns CDR1 DFQATT and CDR2 SNEGSKA (reference sequence). The CDR3 length is 14 residues. The V gene end was trimmed by 1 base and the J gene end by 3 bases; junction bases not matched to a gene: 5. The CDR3 loop is CSARGPRGDTEAFF. CDR3 in DNA: TGCAGTGCTAGAGGGCCCAGGGGGGACACTGAAGCTTTCTTT.

This clonotype was observed a few times. This sequence joins TRBV11-2 and TRBJ2-1, with 8 bases fitting TRBD2. The CDR3 length is 18 residues. Losses at the gene ends were 1 base for V and 10 bases for J; bases not matched to a gene: 18. CDR1 is SGHAT and CDR2 is FQNNGV in the germline V gene. Here the CDR3 reads CASSLVVGRGAAYPEQFF. In DNA form, the CDR3 reads TGTGCCAGCAGCTTAGTGGTAGGGCGGGGGGCCGCCTATCCAGAGCAGTTCTTC.

This clonotype appeared a few times. V gene TRBV18 combines with J gene TRBJ1-2, with D unclear. There are 14 residues in the CDR3. Trimming pared 5 bases from V and 3 bases from J, leaving 13 bases between. CDR1 and CDR2 from the germline V gene are KGHSH and LQKENI. Here the CDR3 reads CASSEREEDYGYTF. The CDR3 bases are TGTGCCAGCTCAGAACGGGAGGAGGACTATGGCTACACCTTC.

Only a few counts were recorded for this clonotype. The V call is TRBV2, the J call TRBJ2-5; D is ambiguous. This CDR3 has 9 amino acids. V lost 8 bases to trimming and J lost 6 bases, with 4 bases between them. Germline CDR1 is SNHLY and CDR2 is FYNNEI. CDR3 loop: CASGKTQYF. DNA of the CDR3: TGTGCCAGCGGAAAGACCCAGTACTTC.

This clonotype was counted a few times. The chain recombines TRBV23-1 with TRBJ2-7; TRBD1 matches 8 bases. TRBV23-1 has ORF status, its function being uncertain. Trimming cost V 7 bases and J 3 bases; bases outside gene matches: 8. This CDR3 comprises 14 residues. The CDR3 loop reads CASKFRDRYYEQYF. The CDR3 nucleotides read TGCGCCAGCAAATTCCGGGACAGGTACTACGAGCAGTACTTC.